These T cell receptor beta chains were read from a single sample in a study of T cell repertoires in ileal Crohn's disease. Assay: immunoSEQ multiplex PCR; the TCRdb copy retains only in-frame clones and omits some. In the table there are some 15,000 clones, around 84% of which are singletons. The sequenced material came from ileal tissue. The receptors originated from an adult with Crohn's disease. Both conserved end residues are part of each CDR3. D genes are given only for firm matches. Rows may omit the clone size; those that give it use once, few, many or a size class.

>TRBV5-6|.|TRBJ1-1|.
CASSLGTLGNTEAFF
TGTGCCAGCAGCTTGGGGACATTGGGGAACACTGAAGCTTTCTTT
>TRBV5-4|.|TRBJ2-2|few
CASSLGGPSVTGELFF
TGTGCCAGCAGCTTGGGGGGCCCTTCTGTCACCGGGGAGCTGTTTTTT
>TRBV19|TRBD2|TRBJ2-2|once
CASSILPGGANTGELFF
TGTGCCAGTAGTATTTTACCGGGAGGGGCCAACACCGGGGAGCTGTTTTTT
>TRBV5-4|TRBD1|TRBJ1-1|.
CASSGGQLLNTEAFF
TGTGCCAGCAGCGGGGGACAGCTCTTGAACACTGAAGCTTTCTTT
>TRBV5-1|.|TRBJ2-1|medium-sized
CASSLGQGWINEQFF
TGCGCCAGCAGCTTGGGCCAGGGATGGATAAATGAGCAGTTCTTC
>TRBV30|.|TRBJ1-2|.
CAWIGKGTYGYTF
TGTGCCTGGATCGGGAAGGGAACCTATGGCTACACCTTC
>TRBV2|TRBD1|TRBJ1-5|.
CASSRQGGRSNQPQHF
TGTGCCAGCAGTCGACAGGGCGGCCGCAGCAATCAGCCCCAGCATTTT
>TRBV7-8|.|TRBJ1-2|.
CASSLTPISGYTF
TGTGCCAGCAGCTTAACACCCATCAGTGGCTACACCTTC
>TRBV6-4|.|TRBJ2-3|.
CASSDLASDTQYF
TGTGCCAGCAGTGACTTAGCATCAGATACGCAGTATTTT
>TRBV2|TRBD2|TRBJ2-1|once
CASSDSGGGGNEQFF
TGTGCCAGCAGTGACTCGGGCGGCGGGGGCAATGAGCAGTTCTTC
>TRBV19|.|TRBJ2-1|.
CASSIDPASDEQFF
TGTGCCAGTAGTATAGACCCCGCGAGCGATGAGCAGTTCTTC
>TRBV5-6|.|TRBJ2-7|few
CASTSQVAGYRSSYEQYF
TGTGCCAGCACCTCCCAGGTGGCAGGTTACCGCTCCTCCTACGAGCAGTACTTC
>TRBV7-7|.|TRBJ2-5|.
CASSLGTGKETQYF
TGTGCTAGCAGCTTAGGCACAGGGAAAGAGACCCAGTACTTC
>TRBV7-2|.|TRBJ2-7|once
CASTQGLLEQYF
TGTGCCAGCACCCAGGGTCTGCTCGAGCAGTACTTC
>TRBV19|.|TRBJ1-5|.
CASSIMAAGAQPQHF
TGTGCCAGTAGTATTATGGCCGCAGGGGCTCAGCCCCAGCATTTT
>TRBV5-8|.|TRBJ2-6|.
CASSASLSGANVLTF
TGTGCCAGCAGCGCGAGTTTGTCTGGGGCCAACGTCCTGACTTTC
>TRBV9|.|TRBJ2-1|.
CASSNRDSSEQFF
TGTGCCAGCAGCAACCGGGACTCCAGTGAGCAGTTCTTC
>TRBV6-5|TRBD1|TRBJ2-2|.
CASWKGQGDTGELFF
TGTGCCAGCTGGAAGGGACAGGGAGATACCGGGGAGCTGTTTTTT
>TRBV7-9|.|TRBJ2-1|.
CASSLVASYNEQFF
TGTGCCAGCAGCTTAGTAGCCAGTTACAATGAGCAGTTCTTC
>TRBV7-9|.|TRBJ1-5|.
CASSFPGNNQPQHF
TGTGCCAGCAGCTTTCCGGGGAACAATCAGCCCCAGCATTTT
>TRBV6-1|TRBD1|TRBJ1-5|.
CASMWTGASNQPQHF
TGTGCCAGCATGTGGACAGGGGCGAGCAATCAGCCCCAGCATTTT
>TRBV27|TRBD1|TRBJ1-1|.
CASSKHRGHDTEAFF
TGTGCCAGCAGTAAACACAGGGGGCATGACACTGAAGCTTTCTTT
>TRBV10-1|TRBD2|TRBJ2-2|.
CASRTLAGGRTGELFF
TGCGCCAGCAGAACTCTAGCGGGGGGGCGGACCGGGGAGCTGTTTTTT
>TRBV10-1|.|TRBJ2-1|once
CASSELGLEQFF
TGCGCCAGCAGTGAACTGGGGCTTGAGCAGTTCTTC
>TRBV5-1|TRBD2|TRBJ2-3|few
CASSLGLAGNKDTQYF
TGCGCCAGCAGCTTGGGACTAGCGGGAAATAAAGATACGCAGTATTTT
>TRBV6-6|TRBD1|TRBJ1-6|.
CASSKQGTPLHF
TGTGCCAGCAGCAAACAGGGGACCCCCCTCCACTTT
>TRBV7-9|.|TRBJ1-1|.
CASSLEANTEAFF
TGTGCCAGCAGCTTAGAAGCTAACACTGAAGCTTTCTTT
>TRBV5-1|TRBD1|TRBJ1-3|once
CASSLGGTAPYIYF
TGCGCCAGCAGCTTGGGGGGGACAGCGCCCTACATATATTTT
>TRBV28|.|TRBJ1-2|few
CASMQGRKGYTF
TGTGCCAGCATGCAGGGGAGAAAGGGCTACACCTTC
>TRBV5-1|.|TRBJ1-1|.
CASSAGLSWGNTEAFF
TGCGCCAGCAGCGCCGGACTTAGTTGGGGGAACACTGAAGCTTTCTTT
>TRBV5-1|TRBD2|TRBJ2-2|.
CASSLSPAGGPTGELFF
TGCGCCAGCAGCTTGAGCCCAGCGGGGGGGCCTACCGGGGAGCTGTTTTTT
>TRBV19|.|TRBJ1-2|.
CASSIASYGYTF
TGTGCCAGTAGTATAGCCTCCTATGGCTACACCTTC
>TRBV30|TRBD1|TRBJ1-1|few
CAWDRDTEAFF
TGTGCTTGGGACAGGGACACTGAAGCTTTCTTT
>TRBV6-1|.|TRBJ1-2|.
CASSEATDNYGYTF
TGTGCCAGCAGTGAAGCGACAGACAACTATGGCTACACCTTC
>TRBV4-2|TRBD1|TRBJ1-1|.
CASSQVRQGARNTEAFF
TGTGCCAGCAGCCAAGTTAGGCAGGGGGCGAGGAACACTGAAGCTTTCTTT
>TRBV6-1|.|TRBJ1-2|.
CASSVGGGYTF
TGTGCCAGCAGTGTAGGGGGAGGCTACACCTTC
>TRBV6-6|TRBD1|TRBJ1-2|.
CASSRDRANYGYTF
TGTGCCAGCAGTCGGGACAGGGCTAACTATGGCTACACCTTC
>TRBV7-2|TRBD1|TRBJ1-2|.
CASSLKVAGGNGYTF
TGTGCCAGCAGCTTAAAGGTTGCAGGGGGAAATGGCTACACCTTC
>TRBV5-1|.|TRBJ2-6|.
CASSPRVAGANVLTF
TGCGCCAGCAGCCCCCGAGTTGCTGGGGCCAACGTCCTGACTTTC
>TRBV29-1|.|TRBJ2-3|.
CSARHGSTDTQYF
TGCAGCGCACGCCACGGTAGCACAGATACGCAGTATTTT
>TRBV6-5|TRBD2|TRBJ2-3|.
CASKLSGGADTQYF
TGTGCCAGCAAACTGAGCGGGGGGGCCGATACGCAGTATTTT
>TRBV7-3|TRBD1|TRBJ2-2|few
CASSLNGQGGTGELFF
TGTGCCAGCAGCTTAAACGGACAGGGGGGGACCGGGGAGCTGTTTTTT
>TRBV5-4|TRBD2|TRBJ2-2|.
CASSLRGGSGELFF
TGTGCCAGCAGCCTCCGGGGGGGCTCCGGGGAGCTGTTTTTT
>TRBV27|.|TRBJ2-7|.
CASSLAGAGPYEQYF
TGTGCCAGCAGTCTGGCCGGCGCGGGTCCCTACGAGCAGTACTTC